A single sample is the source of the 32 T cell receptor beta chains below, sequenced in a study of blood T cell repertoires in COVID-19. Profiling relied on immunoSEQ multiplex PCR, and the TCRdb table lists in-frame clones only, not all of them. The sample holds 300,000 or so clones, about 86% seen once. Input material: PBMCs or T cells enriched from blood (not recorded which). The receptors were sampled from a woman aged 35 to 49 with acute COVID-19.

The chain carries TRBV7-3 and TRBJ2-3, with TRBD2 identical over 10 bases. Trimming cost V 1 base and J 4 bases; bases outside gene matches: 11. The CDR3 length is 18 residues. The germline V gene encodes CDR1 SGHTA and CDR2 FQGTGA. The DNA for the CDR3 is TGTGCCAGCAGCTTAATGGCGGCTAGCGGGAGTGGGTCAGATACGCAGTATTTT. The encoded protein is CASSLMAASGSGSDTQYF.

The V gene is TRBV28, the J gene TRBJ1-5; D may be TRBD1 (5 bases). Germline assignment: CDR1 MDHEN and CDR2 SYDVKM. The CDR3 extends over 17 amino acids. Trimming cost V 6 bases and J 0 bases, with 18 bases left between them. CDR3 sequence (DNA): TGTGCCAGCAGCCCCGGGGGTCCTTTTTATAGCAATCAGCCCCAGCATTTT. Translation: CASSPGGPFYSNQPQHF. The variable domain in full, with the rest retrieved from reference TRBV28 and TRBJ1-5, is DVKVTQSSRYLVKRTGEKVFLECVQDMDHENMFWYRQDPGLGLRLIYFSYDVKMKEKGDIPEGYSVSREKKERFSLILESASTNQTSMYLCASSPGGPFYSNQPQHFGDGTRLSIL.

The chain combines TRBV4-2 with TRBJ2-1; 7 nucleotides match TRBD2. This CDR3 region has 16 residues. Trimming removed 0 bases from V and 12 bases from J; junction bases left unmatched: 14. Looked up from germline, CDR1 is LGHNA and CDR2 is YNFKEQ. The CDR3 spells CASSQDLASGVPGQFF. The CDR3 DNA follows: TGTGCCAGCAGCCAAGATTTGGCTAGCGGAGTACCTGGGCAGTTCTTC.

V is TRBV18 and J is TRBJ1-6, with D possibly being TRBD1 (6 bases). Germline values: CDR1 KGHSH, CDR2 LQKENI. The germline V and J ends were trimmed by 3 bases and 10 bases, with 19 bases remaining between them. The CDR3 is 16 residues long. The CDR3 sequence: CASSPNRVGVGSPLHF. CDR3 DNA: TGTGCCAGCTCACCGAACAGGGTAGGGGTAGGCTCACCCCTCCACTTT.

This sequence joins TRBV18 and TRBJ2-2; 15 bases map to TRBD2. CDR1 is KGHSH and CDR2 is LQKENI in the germline V gene. This CDR3 is 21 amino acids long. Trimming took 3 bases from V and 6 from J; bases not matched to a gene: 17. CDR3 in DNA: TGTGCCAGCTCACCGCAAAGCCGGGACAGACGGACTAGCGGGAGGGCCGGGGAGCTGTTTTTT. This translates into CASSPQSRDRRTSGRAGELFF.

The gene calls are TRBV5-1 and TRBJ1-2, with a possible D match to TRBD1 (5 bases). The V gene lost 7 bases and the J gene lost 7 bases, with 17 bases spanning the gap. Germline loops: CDR1 SGHRS, CDR2 YFSETQ. The CDR3 is 13 amino acids. CDR3 sequence reads: CASGEEGRGGYTF. In nucleotides, the CDR3 is TGCGCCAGCGGTGAGGAGGGGCGAGGTGGCTACACCTTC.

The gene calls are TRBV13 and TRBJ2-2; D gene unclear. This CDR3 has 18 amino acids. Trimming stripped 5 bases from V and 4 bases from J, with 23 bases between. Germline loops: CDR1 PRHDT, CDR2 FYEKMQ (reference sequence). The CDR3 region has the DNA TGTGCCAGCAGCACCATCTCTCTCAGCCTCCCGGGCACCGGGGAGCTGTTTTTT. It encodes CASSTISLSLPGTGELFF.

V usage is TRBV5-1 and J usage is TRBJ2-3; 11 bases line up with TRBD2. J lost 2 bases, V lost 3 bases, and 5 bases had no gene match. The CDR3 is made up of 16 amino acids. The V gene's germline CDR1 is SGHRS and CDR2 YFSETQ. The CDR3, as DNA: TGCGCCAGCAGCTCGAGACTAGCGGGGCCCACAGATACGCAGTATTTT. Protein: CASSSRLAGPTDTQYF.

This clone has a single count. The J gene is TRBJ1-2, the V gene TRBV19, with 7 bases fitting TRBD1. The V segment lost 6 bases and the J segment 4 bases; nucleotides outside the gene matches: 8. The CDR3 extends over 14 amino acids. Germline V gene sequence: CDR1 LNHDA, CDR2 SQIVND (reference sequence). DNA of the CDR3: TGTGCCAGTAGCACCGGACAGGCAACCTATGGCTACACCTTC. As protein: CASSTGQATYGYTF.

The V gene is TRBV6-5, the J gene TRBJ2-1; TRBD2 agrees at 9 bases. The J segment lost 6 bases and the V segment lost 4 bases, leaving 7 bases of the junction unmatched. Looked up from germline, CDR1 is MNHEY and CDR2 is SVGAGI. There are 15 residues in the CDR3. The chain's CDR3 is CASSSSREGLNEQFF. The CDR3 DNA is TGTGCCAGCAGTTCCTCGCGGGAGGGCCTCAATGAGCAGTTCTTC.

The V and J genes are TRBV27 and TRBJ1-1; 8 bases align to TRBD1. With 6 bases clipped from V and 1 base from J, the junction kept 7 bases outside the gene matches. Germline V gives CDR1 MNHEY, CDR2 SMNVEV (reference sequence). This CDR3 has 15 residues. The CDR3 protein is CASSHGTGGNTEAFF. The DNA for the CDR3 is TGTGCCAGCAGCCACGGCACAGGGGGGAACACTGAAGCTTTCTTT.

This chain uses TRBV19 with TRBJ2-1; no firm D call. Germline CDR1 is LNHDA and CDR2 is SQIVND (reference sequence). The CDR3 has 17 residues. Trimming removed 6 bases at V and 2 bases at J, with 20 bases between. In nucleotides, the CDR3 is TGTGCCAGTAGCCTACCCAGAGGAGAACTTACCTACAATGAGCAGTTCTTC. Translating gives CASSLPRGELTYNEQFF. Complete variable domain (other parts from reference TRBV19 and TRBJ2-1): DGGITQSPKYLFRKEGQNVTLSCEQNLNHDAMYWYRQDPGQGLRLIYYSQIVNDFQKGDIAEGYSVSREKKESFPLTVTSAQKNPTAFYLCASSLPRGELTYNEQFFGPGTRLTVL.

This rearrangement joins TRBV19 to TRBJ2-2, with D perhaps TRBD2 (6 bases). The CDR3 is made up of 15 amino acids. V was cut by 3 bases and J by 4 bases, with 12 bases left in between. CDR1 is LNHDA and CDR2 is SQIVND in the germline V gene (reference sequence). The CDR3 here is CASSIGGMGTGELFF. The CDR3 DNA sequence: TGTGCCAGTAGTATCGGGGGTATGGGCACCGGGGAGCTGTTTTTT.

The chain joins TRBV25-1 to TRBJ2-7; tentatively, D is TRBD2 (6 bases). The CDR3 runs 14 residues. V gave up 4 bases and J gave up 3 bases, with 13 bases separating them. CDR1 is MGHDK, CDR2 SYGVNS, per germline. This CDR3 reads CASSVQGGSYEQYF. The CDR3 DNA sequence: TGTGCCAGCAGTGTCCAGGGAGGTAGCTACGAGCAGTACTTC.

This chain links TRBV27 with TRBJ2-6; D uncertain. The length of the CDR3 is 14 residues. Trimming cost V 2 bases and J 1 base, with 3 bases left between them. Germline CDR1 reads MNHEY; CDR2 reads SMNVEV (reference sequence). The CDR3: CASSLLSGANVLTF. The DNA of the CDR3 is TGTGCCAGCAGTTTACTGTCTGGGGCCAACGTCCTGACTTTC.

V usage is TRBV4-2 and J usage is TRBJ2-5, with D perhaps matching TRBD2 (5 bases). Trimming left V 4 bases short and J 0 bases short, with 15 bases between. Looked up from germline, CDR1 is LGHNA and CDR2 is YNFKEQ. CDR3 length: 16 residues. The DNA of the CDR3 is TGTGCCAGCAGCCCCGGAGGAGGCAAGTACCAAGAGACCCAGTACTTC. Its protein product is CASSPGGGKYQETQYF.

The chain couples TRBV5-1 to TRBJ2-3; 7 positions agree with TRBD2. J lost 4 bases, V lost 2 bases, and 7 bases had no gene match. Germline V gene sequence: CDR1 SGHRS, CDR2 YFSETQ. The CDR3 is 15 residues long. Written as DNA, the CDR3 is TGCGCCAGCAGCTTCTTGGGGAGGGCTCCAGATACGCAGTATTTT. Amino acid sequence: CASSFLGRAPDTQYF. The entire variable domain, with the rest obtained from reference TRBV5-1 and TRBJ2-3, is as follows: KAGVTQTPRYLIKTRGQQVTLSCSPISGHRSVSWYQQTPGQGLQFLFEYFSETQRNKGNFPGRFSGRQFSNSRSEMNVSTLELGDSALYLCASSFLGRAPDTQYFGPGTRLTVL.

The table lists this clone with a few counts. This chain connects TRBV18 to TRBJ2-1; 7 bases agree with TRBD2. This CDR3 spans 14 amino acids. Looked up from germline, CDR1 is KGHSH and CDR2 is LQKENI. The V gene end was trimmed by 10 bases and the J gene end by 3 bases; junction bases not matched to a gene: 9. The CDR3 DNA reads as TGTGCCACCTCCCTAGCGGACAACTACAATGAGCAGTTCTTC. Amino acids: CATSLADNYNEQFF. Based on the CDR3 plus reference TRBV18 and TRBJ2-1, the full variable domain is NAGVMQNPRHLVRRRGQEARLRCSPMKGHSHVYWYRQLPEEGLKFMVYLQKENIIDESGMPKERFSAEFPKEGPSILRIQQVVRGDSAAYFCATSLADNYNEQFFGPGTRLTVL.

The chain links TRBV13 to TRBJ2-7; D is possibly TRBD2 (6 bases). V was trimmed by 2 bases and J by 0 bases, leaving 17 bases between them. The germline gives CDR1 PRHDT, CDR2 FYEKMQ (reference sequence). The CDR3 totals 17 residues. The CDR3 DNA follows: TGTGCCAGCAGCTTATACGTGAGGGAGGCCTCCTCCTACGAGCAGTACTTC. Protein product: CASSLYVREASSYEQYF. The full variable domain, its missing parts supplied by reference TRBV13 and TRBJ2-7, is AAGVIQSPRHLIKEKRETATLKCYPIPRHDTVYWYQQGPGQDPQFLISFYEKMQSDKGSIPDRFSAQQFSDYHSELNMSSLELGDSALYFCASSLYVREASSYEQYFGPGTRLTVT.

The chain employs TRBV6-5 and TRBJ2-1; 10 positions agree with TRBD1. CDR1 and CDR2 (germline): MNHEY, SVGAGI. V lost 4 bases, J lost 8 bases, and 11 bases stayed unmatched. This CDR3 spans 16 amino acids. DNA of the CDR3: TGTGCCAGCAGTTCCGGACAGGGGGAGATTCCGGATGAGCAGTTCTTC. Translated: CASSSGQGEIPDEQFF.

The J gene is TRBJ2-7, the V gene TRBV11-2; D remains ambiguous. Germline loops: CDR1 SGHAT, CDR2 FQNNGV. The CDR3 loop spans 13 amino acids. The V and J ends lost 2 bases and 4 bases respectively, with 9 bases between them. CDR3: CASSLTDGYEQYF. The CDR3 DNA reads TGTGCCAGCAGCTTAACCGACGGGTACGAGCAGTACTTC.

The chain uses TRBV4-1 and TRBJ1-4; TRBD1 is a possible D gene (5 bases). The CDR3 length is 15 residues. From germline, CDR1 is MGHRA and CDR2 YSYEKL. V lost 5 bases and J lost 3, with 13 bases in between. The CDR3 DNA sequence: TGCGCCAGCAGCGCGGGGCATGGGGCTAATGAAAAACTGTTTTTT. It yields the protein CASSAGHGANEKLFF.

The chain combines TRBV19 with TRBJ1-1; D is possibly TRBD1 (5 bases). This CDR3 comprises 14 residues. V was cut by 1 base and J by 4 bases, with 10 bases left in between. Germline assignment: CDR1 LNHDA and CDR2 SQIVND (reference sequence). Here the CDR3 reads CASSIVGGVTEAFF. CDR3 in DNA: TGTGCCAGTAGTATAGTTGGGGGGGTCACTGAAGCTTTCTTT.

J is TRBJ2-2 and V is TRBV5-1, with a tentative D call TRBD2 (6 bases). Germline values: CDR1 SGHRS, CDR2 YFSETQ. V lost 2 bases and J 5 bases, leaving 13 bases between the germline ends. The CDR3 sequence is 15 residues long. In DNA form, the CDR3 reads TGCGCCAGCAGCTTTTTTTTAGCGGAGACCGGGGAGCTGTTTTTT. The encoded protein is CASSFFLAETGELFF.

The chain joins TRBV3-1 (or the pseudogene TRBV3-2) to TRBJ1-3; 7 nucleotides agree with TRBD1. The germline CDR1 and CDR2 sequences are LGHDT and YNNKEL (reference sequence). The V and J ends lost 2 bases and 0 bases, in that order; junction bases with no gene match: 1. There are 15 residues in the CDR3. The CDR3 sequence: CASSQSGGSGNTIYF. CDR3 nucleotides: TGTGCCAGCAGCCAATCAGGGGGCTCTGGAAACACCATATATTTT.

The rearrangement uses TRBV10-3 and TRBJ1-2; maybe TRBD1 (5 bases). Germline V gene lookup returns CDR1 ENHRY and CDR2 SYGVKD. The CDR3 runs to 15 residues. Trimming cost V 10 bases and J 5 bases, with 23 bases left between them. The CDR3 reads CATAALGVGGYGYTF. CDR3 coding DNA: TGTGCCACCGCGGCCTTAGGGGTCGGGGGGTATGGCTACACCTTC.

For this clone: The junction departs from the called germline gene at one end, perhaps through a read error. The genes are TRBV7-7 and TRBJ2-1; D may be TRBD1 (7 bases). The CDR3 totals 14 residues. Per germline, CDR1 SSHAT and CDR2 FNYEAQ (reference sequence). CDR3 region: CASSLAAGGNEQFF. The CDR3 bases are TGTGCTAGCAGCTTAGCGGCAGGGGGGAATGAGCAGTTCTTC. The variable domain in full, with the rest retrieved from reference TRBV7-7 and TRBJ2-1, is GAGVSQSPRYKVTKRGQDVTLRCDPISSHATLYWYQQALGQGPEFLTYFNYEAQPDKSGLPSDRFSAERPEGSISTLTIQRTEQRDSAMYRCASSLAAGGNEQFFGPGTRLTVL.

V is TRBV23-1 and J is TRBJ2-7; 9 bases map to TRBD2. TRBV23-1 is assigned to the ORF class and has an uncertain function. Trimming removed 0 bases from V and 2 bases from J; junction bases left unmatched: 5. This CDR3 region has 16 residues. The CDR3 is CASSQSRGRATYEQYF. The CDR3 region has the DNA TGCGCCAGCAGTCAATCGCGCGGGAGGGCAACCTACGAGCAGTACTTC.

CDR3 amino acids: CASSQQTSGGPSVSYEQYF. As DNA, the CDR3 is TGCGCCAGCAGCCAGCAGACTAGCGGGGGGCCCTCCGTCTCCTACGAGCAGTACTTC. The rearrangement joins TRBV4-1 to TRBJ2-7; 13 nucleotides line up with TRBD2. The V gene's germline CDR1 is MGHRA and CDR2 YSYEKL. V was clipped by 3 bases and J by 0 bases; unmatched bases: 11. The CDR3 sequence is 19 residues long.

The chain joins TRBV6-2 or TRBV6-3 to TRBJ1-1, with TRBD1 as a possible D gene (6 bases). The CDR3 length is 13 residues. Trimming removed 5 bases from V and 6 bases from J, with 13 bases in between. Germline CDR1 and CDR2: MNHEY and SVGEGT. The CDR3 reads CASSNRVIAEAFF. CDR3 DNA sequence: TGTGCCAGCAGTAACAGGGTGATCGCTGAAGCTTTCTTT.

The genes are TRBV19 and TRBJ2-1, with TRBD2 identical over 10 bases. Looked up from germline, CDR1 is LNHDA and CDR2 is SQIVND (reference sequence). With V trimmed by 4 bases and J by 6 bases, 3 bases remained unmatched. The CDR3 totals 14 residues. For the CDR3, the DNA is TGTGCCAGTAGTAACAGCGGGGGGGCCAATGAGCAGTTCTTC. The encoded protein is CASSNSGGANEQFF.

This clone was observed once. The V gene is TRBV25-1, the J gene TRBJ1-2; no clear D gene. Germline lookup yields CDR1 MGHDK and CDR2 SYGVNS. V dropped 3 bases and J dropped 3 bases, with 11 bases sitting between them. The CDR3 contains 14 residues. In DNA, the CDR3 is TGTGCCAGCAGTGATCCCTCCCCCTACTATGGCTACACCTTC. Translated, it gives CASSDPSPYYGYTF.